This T cell receptor delta chain was recorded in a study of Vδ1+ human thymocytes. Notes on the study in general: Highly polyclonal TRG and TRD repertoires with Gaussian CDR3 length distributions appeared in thymus. Despite high sort purity, about 19% of thymic T cell receptor delta sequences were Vdelta2.

Details on this clone: What it binds is not known.

The CDR3 loop spans 16 amino acids. V lost 1 base and J 10 bases, leaving 22 bases between the germline ends. Looked up from germline, CDR1 is TSWWSYY and CDR2 is QGS. Sequences come from RNA converted to cDNA by reverse transcription. Multiplex PCR used pooled V-gene forward primers and a constant-region reverse primer to amplify CDR3s. TCRdb reanalyzed the multiplex PCR reads using CATT. The table lists about 58,000 delta-chain clones, about 15% of them singletons. This receptor was taken from a girl in the first two years of life who had congenital heart surgery. Sequences were obtained from Vdelta1+ gamma-delta thymocytes from the thymus. The subset: FACS-sorted CD3+ TCRalphabeta- TCRVdelta1+ TCRVdelta2- thymocytes. V gene TRDV1 combines with J gene TRDJ1; D call uncertain. The CDR3: CALGEPSYRRVFGLIF. In DNA form, the CDR3 reads TGTGCTCTTGGGGAACCGTCTTACAGGAGGGTTTTTGGACTCATCTTT.